Listed below are T cell receptor beta chains from one sample, sequenced in a study of identical twins. TCRdb re-analysed the 5' RACE reads in MiXCR, keeping a single row per CDR3 protein. This sample has approximately 1.8 million distinct CDR3 sequences, with around a third found just once. Material: cord blood. These receptors all stem from a newborn girl in good health. Each CDR3 is given with its conserved first and last residue. D genes are given only for firm matches. Size tells how often a clone was seen (once, few, many) or the class of an expanded clone, and some rows leave it out.

few	TRBV9	NA	TRBJ1-5	TGTGCCAGCAGCGCCGACCTGAACTGGGGTCAGCCCCAGCATTTT	CASSADLNWGQPQHF
NA	TRBV6-2/TRBV6-3	TRBD1	TRBJ1-2	TGTGCCAGCAGGATACCGGGACAGGGGCCTGGCTACACCTTC	CASRIPGQGPGYTF
few	TRBV20-1	NA	TRBJ1-2	TGCAGTGCTCACGACAGGATCTATGGCTACACCTTC	CSAHDRIYGYTF
NA	TRBV12-3/TRBV12-4	TRBD2	TRBJ2-6	TGTGCCAGCAGTTTAGGACTAGCCAGCTCTGGGGCCAACGTCCTGACTTTC	CASSLGLASSGANVLTF
few	TRBV3-1	NA	TRBJ2-6	TGTGCCAGCAGCCAAGATTTGGGTCGCGGGGCCAACGTCCTGACTTTC	CASSQDLGRGANVLTF
few	TRBV29-1	TRBD2	TRBJ2-1	TGCAGCGTTCCGGAGGGACTAGCAGAATTCAATGAGCAGTTCTTC	CSVPEGLAEFNEQFF
NA	TRBV6-1	NA	TRBJ1-5	TGTGCCAGCAGGCGTCCCGGGAACAATCAGCCCCAGCATTTT	CASRRPGNNQPQHF
NA	TRBV12-3/TRBV12-4	NA	TRBJ1-4	TGTGCCAGCAGCCAAGGGTCGGAGAATGAAAAACTGTTTTTT	CASSQGSENEKLFF
NA	TRBV5-1	NA	TRBJ2-7	TGCGCCAGCAGCTTAGGGGGGGTTACCTCCTACGAGCAGTACTTC	CASSLGGVTSYEQYF
NA	TRBV5-1	TRBD2	TRBJ2-7	TGCGCCAGCAGCTTCCTAGGACTAGCCGCTAGCCCCTACGAGCAGTACTTC	CASSFLGLAASPYEQYF
few	TRBV20-1	TRBD2	TRBJ2-7	TGCAGTGCAGGACTAGCGGAAAAAAAATACGAGCAGTACTTC	CSAGLAEKKYEQYF
few	TRBV7-9	TRBD1	TRBJ1-6	TGTGCCAGCAGAGTTCTGAACAGGGGAAATTCACCCCTCCACTTT	CASRVLNRGNSPLHF
many	TRBV27	NA	TRBJ2-7	TGTGCCAGCAGTTTATTTTGGTTGAGTAACGAGCAGTACTTC	CASSLFWLSNEQYF
NA	TRBV4-2	TRBD2	TRBJ2-2	TGTGCCAGCAGCCAAGTTAGCGGGGGCACCGGGGAGCTGTTTTTT	CASSQVSGGTGELFF
NA	TRBV7-3	TRBD2	TRBJ2-1	TGTGCCAGCAGCTTTGGACTAGCGATCTACAATGAGCAGTTCTTC	CASSFGLAIYNEQFF
few	TRBV3-1	NA	TRBJ2-4	TGTGCCAGCAGCCAAGTAGGTTCGGGGAACATTCAGTACTTC	CASSQVGSGNIQYF
NA	TRBV27	NA	TRBJ1-2	TGTGCCAGCAGTTTATACGCTAGCGGCTACACCTTC	CASSLYASGYTF
NA	TRBV13	TRBD1	TRBJ2-2	TGTGCCAGCAGCCGTAAATACAGGGGTATCAGCACCGGGGAGCTGTTTTTT	CASSRKYRGISTGELFF
few	TRBV5-6	NA	TRBJ2-1	TGTGCCAGCAGCTTGGGGTACAGCTACTACAATGAGCAGTTCTTC	CASSLGYSYYNEQFF
NA	TRBV2	TRBD1	TRBJ2-3	TGTGCCAGCAGGATTTATACAGGGGGCAATGACGATACGCAGTATTTT	CASRIYTGGNDDTQYF
few	TRBV20-1	TRBD2	TRBJ2-1	TGCAGTGCTAAACTAGCGGGAGTCAATGAGCAGTTCTTC	CSAKLAGVNEQFF
NA	TRBV20-1	TRBD1	TRBJ2-7	TGCAGTGCCAAAGGACAGGGGGGTCTCTACGAGCAGTACTTC	CSAKGQGGLYEQYF
NA	TRBV24-1	TRBD2	TRBJ2-5	TGTGCCACCAGTGATTCGGGACTAGCTAGGAATGAGCAGTACTTC	CATSDSGLARNEQYF
NA	TRBV20-1	TRBD1	TRBJ1-1	TGCAGTGCTCATTCCGGGACAGGGGTTCGGAACACTGAAGCTTTCTTT	CSAHSGTGVRNTEAFF
NA	TRBV6-1	NA	TRBJ1-4	TGTGCCAGCAGGACAGGTTGGCGGACTAATGAAAAACTGTTTTTT	CASRTGWRTNEKLFF
few	TRBV27	NA	TRBJ2-1	TGTGCCAGCAGTTTGATCAACCCCCCGGGTGAGCAGTTCTTC	CASSLINPPGEQFF
NA	TRBV2	NA	TRBJ2-3	TGTGCCAGCAGTGATGTTCTAGCGCTGAGCACAGATACGCAGTATTTT	CASSDVLALSTDTQYF
few	TRBV6-6	NA	TRBJ1-5	TGTGCCAGCAGTTTCCTTCACGGAGGCAATCAGCCCCAGCATTTT	CASSFLHGGNQPQHF